The 19 T cell receptor beta chains below all came from one sample that was sequenced in a study of cytomegalovirus exposure and HLA in healthy donors. PCR was performed using 60 Vbeta and 13 Jbeta primers. Data came from immunoSEQ multiplex PCR; TCRdb stores just in-frame clones and leaves some out. The sample lists 300,000 or so clones; 84% were seen once. The sequenced sample consisted of PBMCs. These receptors were obtained from a woman aged 40-49 years in good health and CMV-seropositive.

The genes are TRBV10-3 and TRBJ1-6; D is perhaps TRBD1 (6 bases). This CDR3 has 14 amino acids. The V gene lost 7 bases and the J gene lost 4 bases, with 11 bases spanning the gap. Germline V gene sequence: CDR1 ENHRY, CDR2 SYGVKD. The CDR3, as DNA: TGTGCCATCACTGAAGGGGGATATAATTCACCCCTCCACTTT. Translated, it gives CAITEGGYNSPLHF.

The chain uses TRBV5-6 and TRBJ2-7, with TRBD2 identical over 10 bases. The CDR3 has 15 residues. The germline V gene encodes CDR1 SGHDT and CDR2 YYEEEE. V shed 7 bases, J shed 6 bases, and the junction held 13 bases outside the gene matches. CDR3 residues: CASSEGLAGAREQYF. The CDR3 region has the DNA TGTGCCAGCTCGGAAGGGCTAGCGGGAGCTCGCGAGCAGTACTTC.

The chain carries TRBV4-2 and TRBJ1-5; 11 nucleotides line up with TRBD1. The CDR3 has 14 amino acids. J lost 6 bases, V lost 4 bases, and 2 bases had no gene match. Germline V gives CDR1 LGHNA, CDR2 YNFKEQ. CDR3: CASSPGTGGQPQHF. CDR3 bases: TGTGCCAGCAGCCCCGGGACAGGGGGTCAGCCCCAGCATTTT.

This chain links TRBV11-3 with TRBJ1-1, with a tentative D call TRBD1 (5 bases). Germline-derived CDR1 and CDR2 are SGHNT and YENEEA. The CDR3 is made up of 15 amino acids. V was shortened by 1 base and J by 5 bases, with 14 bases between the two germline ends. The CDR3 nucleotides read TGTGCCAGCAGCTTAGCTAGGGGTTTGAGGACTGAAGCTTTCTTT. Its protein product is CASSLARGLRTEAFF.

This chain connects TRBV5-1 to TRBJ2-1, with 7 bases that match TRBD2. V dropped 2 bases and J dropped 6; count of bases not matched to a gene: 8. Germline CDR1 and CDR2: SGHRS and YFSETQ. CDR3 length: 15 amino acids. DNA for the CDR3: TGCGCCAGCAGCTTCCCCGGGGGAGGGCTCAATGAGCAGTTCTTC. Translating gives CASSFPGGGLNEQFF.

The V call is TRBV7-7, the J call TRBJ1-4; D remains unclear. This CDR3 contains 13 residues. With 1 base removed from V and 7 bases from J, the gap between germline ends came to 7 bases. Per germline, CDR1 SSHAT and CDR2 FNYEAQ (reference sequence). The CDR3, as DNA: TGTGCCAGCAGCTTAGTGAGTGGTGAAAAACTGTTTTTT. It codes for CASSLVSGEKLFF.

The genes are TRBV9 and TRBJ2-5; 7 bases match TRBD2. Germline V lookup: CDR1 SGDLS, CDR2 YYNGEE. V lost 3 bases, J lost 1 base, and 12 bases stayed unmatched. CDR3 length: 17 residues. CDR3 sequence reads: CASSAWGGLAVQETQYF. DNA of the CDR3: TGTGCCAGCAGCGCCTGGGGTGGGCTAGCGGTCCAAGAGACCCAGTACTTC.

The chain employs TRBV7-2 and TRBJ1-2; D gene ambiguous. Germline CDR1 is SGHTA and CDR2 is FQGNSA. The CDR3 has 13 amino acids. V was trimmed by 5 bases and J by 0 bases, leaving 7 bases between them. CDR3 region: CASSAPANYGYTF. The CDR3 DNA follows: TGTGCCAGCAGCGCCCCAGCTAACTATGGCTACACCTTC.

The rearrangement joins TRBV28 to TRBJ2-7, with TRBD2 matching 7 bases. V lost 5 bases and J lost 3; bases outside the gene matches: 4. The CDR3 covers 13 residues. CDR1 is MDHEN and CDR2 is SYDVKM in the germline V gene. The chain's CDR3 is CASSAPGGYEQYF. CDR3 sequence (DNA): TGTGCCAGCAGTGCCCCGGGGGGCTACGAGCAGTACTTC.

The chain uses TRBV6-5 and TRBJ2-7; 10 bases match TRBD2. The CDR3 is 16 amino acids. Trimming cost V 4 bases and J 1 base; bases outside gene matches: 7. Germline lookup yields CDR1 MNHEY and CDR2 SVGAGI. DNA for the CDR3: TGTGCCAGCAGTTCCCTCGTAGCGGGAGGTTCCTACGAGCAGTACTTC. This codes for CASSSLVAGGSYEQYF.

The gene calls are TRBV28 and TRBJ1-4; D unclear. Germline-derived CDR1 and CDR2 are MDHEN and SYDVKM. CDR3 length: 15 residues. Deletions cut 7 bases from V and 0 bases from J, with 12 bases between. Here the CDR3 DNA reads TGTGCCAGCATTCGACGGGGTGCAACTAATGAAAAACTGTTTTTT. Its protein is CASIRRGATNEKLFF.

The rearrangement links TRBV28 to TRBJ2-5; a possible D gene is TRBD1 (5 bases). This CDR3 spans 14 amino acids. Trimming stripped 3 bases from V and 5 bases from J, with 13 bases between. The germline V gene encodes CDR1 MDHEN and CDR2 SYDVKM. The CDR3 is CASSLDTRWETQYF. Written as DNA, the CDR3 is TGTGCCAGCAGTTTGGACACGAGGTGGGAGACCCAGTACTTC. Filled out from reference TRBV28 and TRBJ2-5, the complete variable domain reads DVKVTQSSRYLVKRTGEKVFLECVQDMDHENMFWYRQDPGLGLRLIYFSYDVKMKEKGDIPEGYSVSREKKERFSLILESASTNQTSMYLCASSLDTRWETQYFGPGTRLLVL.

This clone was picked up a small number of times. The V and J genes are TRBV5-1 and TRBJ1-2; D gene unclear. Germline V CDR1 and CDR2: SGHRS, YFSETQ. The CDR3 has 13 amino acids. With 5 bases removed from V and 7 bases from J, the gap between germline ends came to 15 bases. The CDR3 coding sequence is TGCGCCAGCAGACCGGAGCAAGGCGGTGGCTACACCTTC. Translating gives CASRPEQGGGYTF.

V and J are TRBV2 and TRBJ2-3, with 13 bases matching TRBD2. Germline loops: CDR1 SNHLY, CDR2 FYNNEI. J lost 6 bases, V lost 1 base, and 4 bases had no gene match. CDR3 length: 16 residues. The CDR3 DNA reads TGTGCCAGCAGTGAAGTAGGACTAGCGGGAGACGATACGCAGTATTTT. Translated, it gives CASSEVGLAGDDTQYF. The entire variable domain, with the rest obtained from reference TRBV2 and TRBJ2-3, is as follows: EPEVTQTPSHQVTQMGQEVILRCVPISNHLYFYWYRQILGQKVEFLVSFYNNEISEKSEIFDDQFSVERPDGSNFTLKIRSTKLEDSAMYFCASSEVGLAGDDTQYFGPGTRLTVL.

The J gene is TRBJ2-7, the V gene TRBV21-1; TRBD2 is the table's D call and was not checked against the DNA. TRBV21-1 is annotated as a pseudogene. CDR3 length: 14 amino acids. The CDR3 spells CASSKGTTHYEQYF. In nucleotides, the CDR3 is TGTGCCAGCAGCAAAGGGACTACCCACTACGAGCAGTACTTC.

V gene TRBV25-1 combines with J gene TRBJ1-2; D call uncertain. Germline V gene lookup returns CDR1 MGHDK and CDR2 SYGVNS. V was cut by 2 bases and J by 1 base, with 8 bases left in between. The CDR3 covers 14 residues. This CDR3 is CASSEGLSNYGYTF. The CDR3 DNA sequence: TGTGCCAGCAGTGAAGGACTCAGTAACTATGGCTACACCTTC.

The chain carries TRBV29-1 and TRBJ2-7; D remains ambiguous. CDR3 length: 13 amino acids. With 3 bases removed from V and 3 bases from J, the gap between germline ends came to 12 bases. Germline V lookup: CDR1 SQVTM, CDR2 ANQGSEA. CDR3: CSVEGDEVYEQYF. DNA for the CDR3: TGCAGCGTTGAGGGCGACGAAGTCTACGAGCAGTACTTC.

V usage is TRBV7-8 and J usage is TRBJ2-7; TRBD1 is a possible D gene (5 bases). Between the trimmed V and J ends, which lost 0 bases and 1 base, there was a span of 10 bases. Germline V gives CDR1 SGHVS, CDR2 FQNEAQ. The CDR3 extends over 15 amino acids. The CDR3 bases are TGTGCCAGCAGCTTAGCGACAGCGCGATCCTACGAGCAGTACTTC. It codes for CASSLATARSYEQYF.

Only a few counts were recorded for this clone. This sequence joins TRBV6-5 and TRBJ1-1, with unresolved D. CDR1 and CDR2 (germline): MNHEY, SVGAGI. The CDR3 runs 14 residues. V was cut by 4 bases and J by 1 base, with 10 bases left in between. CDR3 sequence (DNA): TGTGCCAGCAGTTCCCTCGGTAGGAACACTGAAGCTTTCTTT. It encodes CASSSLGRNTEAFF.